The 26 T cell receptor beta chains in this list originate from one sample, sequenced in a study of T-cell memory formation after mild COVID-19. Each CDR3 protein gets one entry after TCRdb re-called the 5' RACE reads with MiXCR. Counted here are some 440,000 distinct CDR3 sequences, around 27% occurring once; the ten biggest clones make up 9.5% to 15%. Sequenced input: PBMCs or a T cell subset sorted from them (not recorded which). Source of these receptors: an adult woman who had mild COVID-19 (a few samples of this study predate the infection). Cell type and time point are not known.

This clonotype was counted between two and nine times. The CDR3 region has the DNA TGTGCCAGCAGCTTAGGATCTTGGGGGAGAGGAGAGACCCAGTACTTC. Protein product: CASSLGSWGRGETQYF. The gene calls are TRBV11-3 and TRBJ2-5; D possibly uses TRBD1 or TRBD2 (5 bases each). V was pared by 1 base and J by 4 bases, with 16 bases between. The CDR3 is 16 residues long. Germline V gene sequence: CDR1 SGHNT, CDR2 YENEEA.

This clonotype was seen a few times. The chain employs TRBV28 and TRBJ1-6; possibly TRBD1 for D (6 bases). Germline V lookup: CDR1 MDHEN, CDR2 SYDVKM. V lost 5 bases, J lost 7 bases, and 15 bases lay in between. The CDR3 has 15 residues. The CDR3 loop reads CASSTGTDLNSPLHF. CDR3 nucleotide sequence: TGTGCCAGCAGTACAGGGACGGACTTAAATTCACCCCTCCACTTT.

The rearrangement uses TRBV20-1 and TRBJ2-1; D may be TRBD2 (6 bases). Germline values: CDR1 DFQATT, CDR2 SNEGSKA (reference sequence). There are 13 residues in the CDR3. V was clipped by 0 bases and J by 7 bases, with 10 bases between them. The CDR3 loop reads CSARERGENEQFF. Here the CDR3 DNA reads TGCAGTGCTAGAGAGCGGGGAGAGAATGAGCAGTTCTTC.

The chain uses TRBV6-1 and TRBJ2-5, with D perhaps matching TRBD1 or TRBD2 (8 bases each). V gave up 3 bases and J gave up 4 bases, with 15 bases separating them. This CDR3 is built from 15 residues. Germline V lookup: CDR1 MNHNS, CDR2 SASEGT. The chain's CDR3 is CASSEGQAGGETQYF. CDR3 coding DNA: TGTGCCAGCAGTGAGGGACAGGCGGGAGGAGAGACCCAGTACTTC.

The V and J genes are TRBV20-1 and TRBJ1-2; possibly TRBD1 for D (5 bases). CDR3 length: 14 amino acids. The ends were cut back, 0 bases at V and 5 bases at J, with 13 bases in the middle. From germline, CDR1 is DFQATT and CDR2 SNEGSKA (reference sequence). CDR3 loop: CSAREAGPDYGYTF. DNA for the CDR3: TGCAGTGCTAGAGAAGCAGGGCCGGATTATGGCTACACCTTC.

V and J are TRBV7-9 and TRBJ1-1, with no clear D. V lost 5 bases and J 4 bases, leaving 11 bases between the germline ends. This CDR3 comprises 13 residues. The germline V gene encodes CDR1 SEHNR and CDR2 FQNEAQ (reference sequence). CDR3 residues: CASSAEGFTEAFF. In DNA form, the CDR3 reads TGTGCCAGCAGCGCCGAGGGTTTCACTGAAGCTTTCTTT. The full variable domain, with the rest looked up from reference TRBV7-9 and TRBJ1-1, is DTGVSQNPRHKITKRGQNVTFRCDPISEHNRLYWYRQTLGQGPEFLTYFQNEAQLEKSRLLSDRFSAERPKGSFSTLEIQRTEQGDSAMYLCASSAEGFTEAFFGQGTRLTVV.

This clonotype appeared a few times. V is TRBV20-1 and J is TRBJ1-5; 9 bases are shared with TRBD1. The CDR3 is 14 amino acids. V trimming: 6 bases; J trimming: 4 bases; junction bases outside the gene matches: 7. Per the germline V gene, CDR1 is DFQATT and CDR2 is SNEGSKA (reference sequence). CDR3 protein: CSARFGTGNQPQHF. In DNA form, the CDR3 reads TGCAGTGCCAGGTTCGGGACAGGGAATCAGCCCCAGCATTTT.

This chain links TRBV12-3 or TRBV12-4 with TRBJ2-2; weak D call: TRBD2 (5 bases). Trimming cost V 5 bases and J 2 bases, with 15 bases left between them. This CDR3 is built from 16 residues. Here the CDR3 reads CASSGTGNINTGELFF. The DNA of the CDR3 is TGTGCCAGCAGTGGAACGGGAAATATCAACACCGGGGAGCTGTTTTTT.

This clonotype turned up a few times. The chain couples TRBV20-1 to TRBJ1-4, with D uncertain. CDR1 and CDR2 (germline): DFQATT, SNEGSKA (reference sequence). V gave up 1 base and J gave up 2 bases, with 8 bases separating them. The CDR3 runs to 14 residues. CDR3: CSARGRLTNEKLFF. CDR3 nucleotide sequence: TGCAGTGCTAGAGGTCGGCTTACTAATGAAAAACTGTTTTTT.

The chain links TRBV30 to TRBJ1-1, with D unresolved. The CDR3 spans 11 residues. V lost 2 bases and J lost 7, with 8 bases in between. The germline V gene has CDR1 GTSNPN and CDR2 SVGIG (reference sequence). The CDR3 loop reads CAWSMQYEAFF. The CDR3, as DNA: TGTGCCTGGAGTATGCAGTATGAAGCTTTCTTT.

The rearrangement joins TRBV5-1 to TRBJ2-2; tentatively, D is TRBD1 or TRBD2 (5 bases each). This CDR3 is 17 amino acids long. The germline V gene encodes CDR1 SGHRS and CDR2 YFSETQ. Trimming stripped 0 bases from V and 7 bases from J, with 19 bases between. CDR3 nucleotides: TGCGCCAGCAGCTTGGGGGACCCCAATCTTTTTTTCGGGGAGCTGTTTTTT. Translation gives CASSLGDPNLFFGELFF.

This clonotype occurred a few times. The rearrangement joins TRBV6-6 to TRBJ2-7, with 11 bases lining up with TRBD2. J gave up 2 bases and V 7 bases, and 7 bases lay outside the gene matches. CDR3 length equals 15 residues. Germline CDR1 and CDR2: MNHNY and SVGAGI (reference sequence). CDR3 sequence reads: CASIDSGGGAYEQYF. CDR3 in DNA: TGTGCCAGCATCGATAGCGGGGGGGGAGCCTACGAGCAGTACTTC.

This clonotype was counted ten times or more. This chain joins TRBV27 and TRBJ2-1; D remains ambiguous. Germline V gives CDR1 MNHEY, CDR2 SMNVEV (reference sequence). The V end lost 8 bases, the J end lost 0 bases, and 20 bases lay between the germline ends. The CDR3 runs to 17 residues. CDR3 amino acids: CASSTLAARGSYNEQFF. CDR3 bases: TGTGCCAGCTCCACTTTGGCGGCCCGAGGCTCCTACAATGAGCAGTTCTTC.

This chain joins TRBV5-1 and TRBJ1-5; 9 nucleotides match TRBD1. Germline-derived CDR1 and CDR2 are SGHRS and YFSETQ. CDR3 length: 15 amino acids. V dropped 4 bases and J dropped 3; count of bases not matched to a gene: 5. This chain's CDR3 is CASSPGTGHNQPQHF. CDR3 in DNA: TGCGCCAGCAGCCCGGGGACAGGGCACAATCAGCCCCAGCATTTT. The full variable domain, its missing parts supplied by reference TRBV5-1 and TRBJ1-5, is KAGVTQTPRYLIKTRGQQVTLSCSPISGHRSVSWYQQTPGQGLQFLFEYFSETQRNKGNFPGRFSGRQFSNSRSEMNVSTLELGDSALYLCASSPGTGHNQPQHFGDGTRLSIL.

This clonotype was seen a handful of times. This rearrangement joins TRBV7-2 to TRBJ2-2; no firm D call. CDR3 length: 14 residues. The V gene lost 1 base and the J gene lost 2 bases, with 5 bases spanning the gap. CDR1 is SGHTA, CDR2 FQGNSA, per germline. The CDR3, as DNA: TGTGCCAGCAGCTTAGAGCGAAACACCGGGGAGCTGTTTTTT. Translating gives CASSLERNTGELFF.

The genes are TRBV15 and TRBJ1-4; D might be TRBD1 (6 bases). V was clipped by 5 bases and J by 7 bases, with 11 bases between them. CDR3 length equals 13 residues. Germline CDR1 reads LNHNV; CDR2 reads YYDKDF (reference sequence). CDR3 loop: CATSPGEGEKLFF. CDR3 DNA sequence: TGTGCCACCAGCCCAGGGGAAGGTGAAAAACTGTTTTTT.

The V gene is TRBV4-3, the J gene TRBJ2-1; 10 positions match TRBD1. From germline, CDR1 is LGHNA and CDR2 YSLEER. Unmatched junction bases numbered 6, after V lost 0 bases and J lost 1 base. This CDR3 is built from 18 residues. The CDR3 protein is CASSQEAWTGGSYNEQFF. CDR3 DNA sequence: TGCGCCAGCAGCCAAGAGGCCTGGACAGGGGGGTCCTACAATGAGCAGTTCTTC.

This chain connects TRBV29-1 to TRBJ2-3; 8 nucleotides align to TRBD2. Germline lookup yields CDR1 SQVTM and CDR2 ANQGSEA. The CDR3 totals 12 residues. The V and J ends lost 5 bases and 6 bases, in that order; junction bases with no gene match: 4. CDR3: CSVHSSGDTQYF. For the CDR3, the DNA is TGCAGCGTTCACTCTAGCGGGGATACGCAGTATTTT.

J is TRBJ2-3 and V is TRBV10-3; possibly TRBD2 for D (6 bases). The V gene's germline CDR1 is ENHRY and CDR2 SYGVKD. This CDR3 has 16 amino acids. V gave up 3 bases and J gave up 0 bases, with 13 bases separating them. The CDR3 DNA is TGTGCCATCAGTGACTCCGGGACTCCCAGCACAGATACGCAGTATTTT. Protein sequence: CAISDSGTPSTDTQYF.

The chain has TRBV7-8 and TRBJ2-2; D not certain. V was cut by 2 bases and J by 0 bases, with 7 bases left in between. This CDR3 is built from 15 residues. Germline V lookup: CDR1 SGHVS, CDR2 FQNEAQ. The CDR3 region has the DNA TGTGCCAGCAGCTTACACGACGCGAACACCGGGGAGCTGTTTTTT. As protein: CASSLHDANTGELFF.

The chain is built from TRBV7-3 and TRBJ1-1; D is unresolved. CDR1 and CDR2 from the germline V gene are SGHTA and FQGTGA. V gave up 2 bases and J gave up 0 bases, with 13 bases separating them. The length of the CDR3 is 16 residues. The CDR3 nucleotides read TGTGCCAGCAGCTTAGGTGGCCCTAAGTTGAACACTGAAGCTTTCTTT. Translation gives CASSLGGPKLNTEAFF.

The chain carries TRBV10-3 and TRBJ1-1, with TRBD1 matching over 9 bases. This CDR3 is built from 18 residues. Losses at the gene ends were 2 bases for V and 0 bases for J; bases not matched to a gene: 10. Germline lookup yields CDR1 ENHRY and CDR2 SYGVKD. CDR3 residues: CAISERGGQGGLNTEAFF. In nucleotides, the CDR3 is TGTGCCATCAGTGAGAGAGGGGGACAGGGAGGACTGAACACTGAAGCTTTCTTT.

This clonotype showed up just a few times. The chain carries TRBV4-2 and TRBJ2-2; TRBD1 might be the D (5 bases). CDR3 size: 16 residues. V dropped 0 bases and J dropped 6 bases, with 14 bases sitting between them. Germline values: CDR1 LGHNA, CDR2 YNFKEQ. The chain's CDR3 is CASSQEPGIGAGELFF. Written as DNA, the CDR3 is TGTGCCAGCAGCCAAGAACCAGGGATAGGGGCCGGGGAGCTGTTTTTT.

V gene TRBV27 combines with J gene TRBJ1-2, with TRBD1 matching over 8 bases. J lost 4 bases, V lost 6 bases, and 4 bases had no gene match. CDR1 is MNHEY and CDR2 is SMNVEV in the germline V gene (reference sequence). There are 13 residues in the CDR3. CDR3: CASRVTGAYGYTF. The CDR3 DNA sequence: TGTGCCAGCAGGGTGACAGGGGCCTATGGCTACACCTTC.

This chain uses TRBV29-1 with TRBJ1-1, with 7 bases that match TRBD1. V was clipped by 3 bases and J by 0 bases; unmatched bases: 1. The CDR3 is 13 residues long. CDR1 is SQVTM and CDR2 is ANQGSEA in the germline V gene. As DNA, the CDR3 is TGCAGCGTTGATCAGGGGGTGAACACTGAAGCTTTCTTT. Translating gives CSVDQGVNTEAFF.

The chain has TRBV20-1 and TRBJ2-7, with TRBD1 matching 7 bases. The CDR3 is 14 residues long. Germline CDR1 is DFQATT and CDR2 is SNEGSKA (reference sequence). V lost 1 base to trimming and J lost 0 bases; unmatched junction nucleotides: 3. For the CDR3, the DNA is TGCAGTGCTAGAGCCCGGGACAGCTCCTACGAGCAGTACTTC. Protein: CSARARDSSYEQYF.